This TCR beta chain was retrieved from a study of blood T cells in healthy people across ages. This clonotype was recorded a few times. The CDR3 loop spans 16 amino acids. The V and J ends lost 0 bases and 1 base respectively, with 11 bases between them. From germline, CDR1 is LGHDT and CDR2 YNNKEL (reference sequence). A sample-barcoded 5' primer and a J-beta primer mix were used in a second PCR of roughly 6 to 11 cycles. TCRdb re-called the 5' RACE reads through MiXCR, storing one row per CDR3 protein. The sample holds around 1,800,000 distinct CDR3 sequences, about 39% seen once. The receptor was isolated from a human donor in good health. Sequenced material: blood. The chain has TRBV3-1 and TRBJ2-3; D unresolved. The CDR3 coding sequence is TGTGCCAGCAGCCAAGATCCAGGTTCGGGCACAGATACGCAGTATTTT. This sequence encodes CASSQDPGSGTDTQYF.